This entry lists 21 T cell receptor beta chains sequenced from one sample in a study of OX40 agonist ivuxolimab in advanced cancers. The assay was immunoSEQ multiplex PCR, and TCRdb's table has in-frame clones only and misses some. Found here are about 53,000 clones, about 88% of them singletons; the top ten hold approximately 1.5%. Sequenced material: CD4+ or CD8+ T cells sorted from blood, taken in a trial of the OX40 agonist ivuxolimab. The receptors shown here come from an adult with an advanced solid tumor such as melanoma, head and neck, liver or kidney cancer.

The V gene is TRBV5-1, the J gene TRBJ2-7; 9 positions match TRBD2. The junction had 4 bases not matched to a gene; V was cut back by 5 bases and J by 1 base. This CDR3 is 14 amino acids long. Germline loops: CDR1 SGHRS, CDR2 YFSETQ. This CDR3 is CASSLAGSSYEQYF. CDR3 bases: TGCGCCAGCAGTCTAGCGGGATCTTCCTACGAGCAGTACTTC. Full variable domain (rest looked up from reference TRBV5-1 and TRBJ2-7): KAGVTQTPRYLIKTRGQQVTLSCSPISGHRSVSWYQQTPGQGLQFLFEYFSETQRNKGNFPGRFSGRQFSNSRSEMNVSTLELGDSALYLCASSLAGSSYEQYFGPGTRLTVT.

The chain joins TRBV21-1 to TRBJ2-5; the table names TRBD2, a call not compared with the DNA. TRBV21-1 is labeled a pseudogene. This CDR3 spans 15 amino acids. The CDR3 nucleotides read TGTGCCAGCAGCAATGCCTGGGGGCGGGAGGAGACCCAGTACTTC. Its translation: CASSNAWGREETQYF.

The chain combines TRBV5-6 with TRBJ1-3; D remains unclear. The CDR3 covers 14 residues. V lost 5 bases and J 2 bases, leaving 11 bases between the germline ends. Germline V gene lookup returns CDR1 SGHDT and CDR2 YYEEEE. The CDR3 nucleotides read TGTGCCAGCAGACTAGCAGGAACTGGAAACACCATATATTTT. It encodes CASRLAGTGNTIYF.

The CDR3, as DNA: TGTGCCAGCAGTTCCAGACATCTCTATGGCTACACCTTC. Protein: CASSSRHLYGYTF. V is TRBV6-5 and J is TRBJ1-2; D gene ambiguous. The CDR3 has 13 amino acids. V lost 4 bases and J 4 bases, leaving 10 bases between the germline ends. Looked up from germline, CDR1 is MNHEY and CDR2 is SVGAGI.

This clone was found a few times. This rearrangement joins TRBV18 to TRBJ2-5, with 7 bases fitting TRBD1. J was trimmed by 5 bases and V by 4 bases; bases with no gene match: 10. Germline CDR1 is KGHSH and CDR2 is LQKENI. CDR3 length: 15 residues. The CDR3, as DNA: TGTGCCAGCTCACTACCAGGGGGATTCAGTGAGACCCAGTACTTC. Translated, it gives CASSLPGGFSETQYF. The whole variable domain, filled in from reference TRBV18 and TRBJ2-5, reads NAGVMQNPRHLVRRRGQEARLRCSPMKGHSHVYWYRQLPEEGLKFMVYLQKENIIDESGMPKERFSAEFPKEGPSILRIQQVVRGDSAAYFCASSLPGGFSETQYFGPGTRLLVL.

The chain has TRBV29-1 and TRBJ1-2; D gene uncertain. The V end was cut by 7 bases, the J end by 7 bases, with 13 bases between. CDR3 size: 11 residues. Looked up from germline, CDR1 is SQVTM and CDR2 is ANQGSEA. CDR3 sequence (DNA): TGCAGCGGCCAAACATTGTCTGGCTACACCTTC. The encoded protein is CSGQTLSGYTF.

The CDR3 nucleotides read TGTGCCAGCAGCTCCGGTTGGCGGGACGGCGGGCAGTACTTC. It encodes CASSSGWRDGGQYF. V and J are TRBV7-8 and TRBJ2-7; D is possibly TRBD2 (6 bases). CDR3 length: 14 residues. In germline, CDR1 is SGHVS, CDR2 FQNEAQ. The V end lost 4 bases, the J end lost 9 bases, and 19 bases lay between the germline ends.

This chain uses TRBV27 with TRBJ1-6; D gene ambiguous. From germline, CDR1 is MNHEY and CDR2 SMNVEV (reference sequence). The CDR3 sequence is 15 residues long. V lost 2 bases, J lost 0 bases, and 5 bases lay in between. The CDR3 is CASSLRVSYNSPLHF. In DNA form, the CDR3 reads TGTGCCAGCAGTTTACGGGTCTCCTATAATTCACCCCTCCACTTT.

The V gene is TRBV28, the J gene TRBJ1-1; D might be TRBD1 (5 bases). Germline V lookup: CDR1 MDHEN, CDR2 SYDVKM. This CDR3 contains 14 residues. With 7 bases removed from V and 0 bases from J, the gap between germline ends came to 12 bases. The CDR3 is CASTLGLLNTEAFF. The CDR3 nucleotides are TGTGCCAGCACCCTGGGACTCCTGAACACTGAAGCTTTCTTT. The full variable domain, in which reference TRBV28 and TRBJ1-1 provide the parts outside the CDR3, is DVKVTQSSRYLVKRTGEKVFLECVQDMDHENMFWYRQDPGLGLRLIYFSYDVKMKEKGDIPEGYSVSREKKERFSLILESASTNQTSMYLCASTLGLLNTEAFFGQGTRLTVV.

This sequence joins TRBV4-1 and TRBJ2-3; no firm D call. The V end was cut by 6 bases, the J end by 0 bases, with 10 bases between. The germline gives CDR1 MGHRA, CDR2 YSYEKL. This CDR3 is 14 amino acids long. CDR3 in amino acids: CASRSSTSTDTQYF. The CDR3 DNA reads as TGCGCCAGCAGGTCGTCCACTAGCACAGATACGCAGTATTTT.

The chain carries TRBV18 and TRBJ1-5; tentatively, D is TRBD1 (5 bases). Trimming took off 3 bases at V and 2 bases at J, with 14 bases between the two ends. This CDR3 has 16 residues. Germline CDR1 reads KGHSH; CDR2 reads LQKENI. The CDR3 spells CASSPQGMGRNQPQHF. In DNA form, the CDR3 reads TGTGCCAGCTCACCCCAGGGCATGGGTCGCAATCAGCCCCAGCATTTT.

This clone was recorded only once. The gene calls are TRBV5-1 and TRBJ2-1; 12 bases map to TRBD2. The length of the CDR3 is 16 residues. Germline-derived CDR1 and CDR2 are SGHRS and YFSETQ. Unmatched junction bases numbered 6, after V lost 0 bases and J lost 8 bases. The CDR3 region is CASSLGFLAGGDEQFF. In nucleotides, the CDR3 is TGCGCCAGCAGCTTGGGTTTCCTAGCGGGAGGGGATGAGCAGTTCTTC.

This chain joins TRBV6-5 and TRBJ2-2; TRBD2 matches at 7 bases. CDR1 is MNHEY and CDR2 is SVGAGI in the germline V gene. This CDR3 is built from 15 residues. V lost 2 bases and J lost 5; bases outside the gene matches: 5. The CDR3 is CASSYVGGGTGELFF. CDR3 nucleotide sequence: TGTGCCAGCAGTTACGTCGGGGGAGGGACCGGGGAGCTGTTTTTT.

This rearrangement joins TRBV19 to TRBJ1-5; 9 bases match TRBD1. V gave up 3 bases and J gave up 0 bases; unmatched junction bases: 3. CDR1 and CDR2 (germline): LNHDA, SQIVND (reference sequence). This CDR3 spans 16 amino acids. CDR3 region: CASSMEDRGSNQPQHF. The CDR3 coding sequence is TGTGCCAGTAGTATGGAGGACAGGGGTAGCAATCAGCCCCAGCATTTT.

The chain uses TRBV7-9 and TRBJ2-3; 9 bases match TRBD2. The V gene's germline CDR1 is SEHNR and CDR2 FQNEAQ (reference sequence). CDR3 length: 17 residues. The J segment lost 4 bases and the V segment lost 1 base, leaving 9 bases of the junction unmatched. The CDR3 nucleotides are TGTGCCAGCAGCTTAGGAGGACCGGGACTAGCTGCAGATACGCAGTATTTT. Protein product: CASSLGGPGLAADTQYF.

The chain couples TRBV2 to TRBJ1-1; no firm D call. V lost 4 bases and J lost 0, with 6 bases in between. This CDR3 is built from 13 residues. From germline, CDR1 is SNHLY and CDR2 FYNNEI. CDR3 amino acids: CASSGTLNTEAFF. In DNA, the CDR3 is TGTGCCAGCAGTGGCACATTGAACACTGAAGCTTTCTTT. The full variable domain, rest sourced from reference TRBV2 and TRBJ1-1, is EPEVTQTPSHQVTQMGQEVILRCVPISNHLYFYWYRQILGQKVEFLVSFYNNEISEKSEIFDDQFSVERPDGSNFTLKIRSTKLEDSAMYFCASSGTLNTEAFFGQGTRLTVV.

The rearrangement joins TRBV6-5 to TRBJ2-7; D not certain. V gave up 0 bases and J gave up 2 bases, with 11 bases separating them. CDR1 is MNHEY and CDR2 is SVGAGI in the germline V gene. The CDR3 contains 15 residues. The CDR3 DNA sequence: TGTGCCAGCAGTTACTCGGAAAAGGCCCCCTACGAGCAGTACTTC. It specifies CASSYSEKAPYEQYF.

The CDR3, as DNA: TGTGCCAGCAGCCCGGGACAACCAATTAGCACAGATACGCAGTATTTT. It is translated as CASSPGQPISTDTQYF. This rearrangement joins TRBV7-9 to TRBJ2-3; tentatively, D is TRBD1 (6 bases). The length of the CDR3 is 16 residues. V gave up 5 bases and J gave up 0 bases, with 15 bases separating them. Germline V CDR1 and CDR2: SEHNR, FQNEAQ (reference sequence). Filled out from reference TRBV7-9 and TRBJ2-3, the complete variable domain reads DTGVSQNPRHKITKRGQNVTFRCDPISEHNRLYWYRQTLGQGPEFLTYFQNEAQLEKSRLLSDRFSAERPKGSFSTLEIQRTEQGDSAMYLCASSPGQPISTDTQYFGPGTRLTVL.

The chain combines TRBV28 with TRBJ2-7, with 11 bases fitting TRBD1. V shed 3 bases and J 1 base; nucleotides not matched to a gene: 2. This CDR3 has 15 amino acids. The germline CDR1 and CDR2 sequences are MDHEN and SYDVKM. CDR3 sequence (DNA): TGTGCCAGCAGTTTCCGGGACAGGGGGTCCTACGAGCAGTACTTC. It is translated as CASSFRDRGSYEQYF.

The rearrangement joins TRBV11-2 to TRBJ2-3, with 7 bases that match TRBD2. The V and J ends lost 3 bases and 3 bases, in that order; junction bases with no gene match: 9. CDR3 length: 16 amino acids. The germline gives CDR1 SGHAT, CDR2 FQNNGV. For the CDR3, the DNA is TGTGCCAGCAGCTTTACGATGGGGGGGGTGACAGATACGCAGTATTTT. Translated: CASSFTMGGVTDTQYF.

Notes on this clone: A read error may account for a junction end that differs from germline. The J gene is TRBJ1-1, the V gene TRBV27, with D perhaps matching TRBD1 (6 bases). Germline-derived CDR1 and CDR2 are MNHEY and SMNVEV (reference sequence). The CDR3 has 15 residues. CDR3 protein: CASSLSAQGNAEAFF. For the CDR3, the DNA is TGTGCCAGCAGTTTATCGGCTCAGGGGAACGCTGAAGCTTTCTTT.